This T cell receptor (beta chain) was observed in a study of a mutant IDH1 vaccine in newly diagnosed glioma. Study summary: Initiation of the vaccine course occurred 4-6 weeks after radiotherapy alone, or alongside temozolomide cycles. Visit timing is recorded as week 35 for V12 and week 47 for V13.

TCRdb keeps only in-frame clones here, not all; method: immunoSEQ multiplex PCR. The top ten hold roughly 30% of the sample, which has 20,000 to 30,000 clones, over 65% seen once. Germline trimming cut 7 bases from V and 5 bases from J; bases unmatched to any gene: 14. CDR3 size: 17 residues. CDR1 and CDR2 from the germline V gene are SGHRS and YFSETQ. As regards this clone: Its target is not known.

Time point given: week 35, safety follow-up. A single vaccine dose contained 300 ug of mutant IDH1 20-mer peptide, and topical imiquimod was used with it. There were eight vaccinations for patients, given in weeks 1, 3, 5, 7, 11, 15, 19 and 23. The specimen comprised PBMCs, sampled from a glioma patient whose treatment included an IDH1 peptide vaccine. The TCR originated in a man under 40 with glioma. This chain links TRBV5-1 with TRBJ2-2; TRBD2 aligns across 10 bases. CDR3 loop: CASSGLAVEKGTGELFF. CDR3 coding DNA: TGCGCCAGCTCCGGACTAGCGGTCGAAAAAGGGACCGGGGAGCTGTTTTTT. The full variable domain, with the rest looked up from reference TRBV5-1 and TRBJ2-2, is KAGVTQTPRYLIKTRGQQVTLSCSPISGHRSVSWYQQTPGQGLQFLFEYFSETQRNKGNFPGRFSGRQFSNSRSEMNVSTLELGDSALYLCASSGLAVEKGTGELFFGEGSRLTVL.